This T cell receptor (beta chain) was documented in a study of vaccination effects on CD4 cells after COVID-19. Study-level information: Samples that were drawn after vaccination came a median of 72 days after the second dose. Notes on the study in general: Clones induced by infection and by vaccine showed marked clonal contraction late after vaccination. The study got few convalescent patients and did not collect any early post-infection timepoints.

Germline V gene lookup returns CDR1 SGHRS and CDR2 YFSETQ. V lost 2 bases and J lost 3, with 9 bases in between. The CDR3 consists of 14 residues. Sequencing in the ViraFEST assay came after antigen-specific CD4+ T cells had been expanded with viral peptide pools, which were used to stimulate PBMC. Having been cultured for less than 12 days, the cells underwent CD4+ T cell isolation. Each participant received a vaccine that was either BNT162b2 or mRNA-1273, given as two doses. A few million PBMC per well were cultured with approximately 10 IU/ml IL-2 and roughly 10 ug/ml peptides. The method was immunoSEQ multiplex PCR; TCRdb's version includes in-frame clones alone and lacks a portion of them. The table has approximately 30,000 clones, 83% seen once. To note about this clone: Its specificity is unknown.

Sequencing used CD4+ T cells from PBMCs cultured with HCoV-NL63 spike peptides, obtained after COVID-19 vaccination. The clonotype was recovered from a human donor who received a COVID-19 vaccine. Some clones in this sample may be carry-over from other donors' samples. V and J are TRBV5-1 and TRBJ2-1; D is unclear. The CDR3 loop is CASSFLSIYNEQFF. CDR3 DNA: TGCGCCAGCAGCTTTCTGAGTATCTACAATGAGCAGTTCTTC. Using reference TRBV5-1 and TRBJ2-1 for the parts outside the CDR3, the full variable domain is KAGVTQTPRYLIKTRGQQVTLSCSPISGHRSVSWYQQTPGQGLQFLFEYFSETQRNKGNFPGRFSGRQFSNSRSEMNVSTLELGDSALYLCASSFLSIYNEQFFGPGTRLTVL.